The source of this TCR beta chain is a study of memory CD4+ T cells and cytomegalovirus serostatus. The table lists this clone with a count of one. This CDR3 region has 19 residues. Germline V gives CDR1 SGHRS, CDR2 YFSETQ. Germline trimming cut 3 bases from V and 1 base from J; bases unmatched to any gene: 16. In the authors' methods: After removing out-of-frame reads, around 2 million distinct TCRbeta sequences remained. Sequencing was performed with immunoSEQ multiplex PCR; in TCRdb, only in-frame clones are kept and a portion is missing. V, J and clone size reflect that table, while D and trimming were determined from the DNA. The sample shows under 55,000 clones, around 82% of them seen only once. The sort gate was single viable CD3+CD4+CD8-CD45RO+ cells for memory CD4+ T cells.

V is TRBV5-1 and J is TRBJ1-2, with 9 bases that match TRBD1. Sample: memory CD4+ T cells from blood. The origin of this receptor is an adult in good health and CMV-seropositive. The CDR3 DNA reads TGCGCCAGCAGCTATCCTTCGGGACAGGGACCTGTACATAACTATGGCTACACCTTC. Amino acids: CASSYPSGQGPVHNYGYTF.